The clone carrying this T cell receptor beta chain was counted between two and nine times. This entry comes from a study of human T cells and chemical hapten exposure. Study-wide context: It was small differences in pooled library volume that mainly caused per-sample TCR yields to vary.

As for time point: healthy volunteer bleed at 2 weeks. Someone pulled total RNA out of unfractionated whole blood. During construction of the library, unique molecular identifiers were attached to individual cDNA molecules for quantitative, reproducible TCR counting. A single record per CDR3 protein comes from TCRdb applying MiXCR to the RACE reads. The data show about 31,000 distinct CDR3 sequences, around 7.4% seen once. The sequence was obtained from a human donor in good health. Some clones in this sample may be carry-over from other donors' samples. Source material: whole blood.

In DNA, the CDR3 is TGTGCCAGCAGTGCCCACGAAGAATGGGGTGAAGCTTTCTTT. It specifies CASSAHEEWGEAFF. The gene calls are TRBV2 and TRBJ1-1; the D is unclear. The V end was cut by 4 bases, the J end by 7 bases, with 16 bases between. CDR3 size: 14 residues. CDR1 SNHLY and CDR2 FYNNEI come from the germline V gene.